The T cell receptor beta chain described here comes from a study of cytomegalovirus exposure and HLA in healthy donors. The study's findings and limits: The study labeled around 160 TCR beta chains cytomegalovirus-associated. TCR beta V- and J-gene trimming, according to a later analysis, was linked to a missense DCLRE1C variant. On later analysis, the bulk of CMV-associated TCR beta chains appeared to be HLA-restricted.

Details on this clone: The antigen remains unidentified.

As for the donors, each was a healthy bone marrow donor. Germline V lookup: CDR1 MDHEN, CDR2 SYDVKM. V was clipped by 3 bases and J by 1 base, with 8 bases between them. The CDR3 loop spans 14 amino acids. Both 60 Vbeta primers and 13 Jbeta primers went into the PCR. Sequencing used immunoSEQ multiplex PCR; TCRdb keeps in-frame clones, though not all of them. The sample includes about 96,000 clones. Sequencing was done on a sample of PBMCs. The J gene is TRBJ2-3, the V gene TRBV28; D unclear. The TCR comes from a woman younger than 45 in good health and CMV-seronegative. The CDR3 bases are TGTGCCAGCAGTTTTGACCAGGGCACAGATACGCAGTATTTT. As protein: CASSFDQGTDTQYF.